This TCR beta chain was sequenced in a study of OX40 agonist ivuxolimab in advanced cancers. Study-wide results and limits: Among T cells, CD8+ cells averaged more expanded clones than CD4+ cells.

Clones were read by immunoSEQ multiplex PCR, and TCRdb kept only the in-frame ones, dropping some. This repertoire shows around 27,000 clones, almost 85% found once; its top ten account for more than 20%. The CDR3 length is 11 residues. V lost 3 bases to trimming and J lost 5 bases, with 4 bases between them. Per the germline V gene, CDR1 is MNHEY and CDR2 is SMNVEV (reference sequence). Concerning this clone itself: Its antigen is still unknown.

The receptor's source is an adult with an advanced solid tumor such as melanoma, head and neck, liver or kidney cancer. V and J are TRBV27 and TRBJ2-5; D is unresolved. The material sequenced was CD4+ or CD8+ T cells sorted from blood, taken in a trial of the OX40 agonist ivuxolimab. DNA of the CDR3: TGTGCCAGCAGTTTCCGGGAGACCCAGTACTTC. This sequence encodes CASSFRETQYF.